This TCR beta chain was recovered during a study of T cells in localized non-small cell lung cancer. Points from the study as a whole: Heterogeneity stays possible, as sequencing covered only one tumor region. Uninvolved adjacent lung had higher T cell clonality than tumor and all other tissues.

Comment on this clone: Its antigen is still unknown.

CDR3 size: 13 residues. Germline CDR1 MDHEN, CDR2 SYDVKM. The V and J ends lost 5 bases and 5 bases respectively, with 13 bases between them. Libraries were prepared by immunoSEQ multiplex PCR; TCRdb keeps only in-frame clonotypes and omits some of them. The sample lists 100,000 to 150,000 clones, about 90% occurring once. The J gene is TRBJ2-7, the V gene TRBV28; D possibly matches TRBD1 or TRBD2 (5 bases each). The sample was peripheral blood, taken before any cancer treatment. The source of this sequence is an older female donor with stage I lung adenocarcinoma. CDR3 bases: TGTGCCAGCAGTCCCAAGGTGGGGGACGAGCAGTACTTC. This encodes CASSPKVGDEQYF.